The TCR beta chain under discussion was sequenced for a study of cytomegalovirus exposure and HLA in healthy donors. Study as a whole: Prior work identified roughly 120 million unique TCR beta sequences in approximately 180 million T cells. HLA-typed donors contributed around 82 million unique TCRs, which were held in an early data release. Study-wide points: Equally common other TCR beta chains were less clonally expanded than HLA-associated ones, a later analysis found. In a later analysis, specific HLA alleles were associated with some 16,000 TCR beta sequences at a 0.05 false discovery rate.

Concerning this clone itself: Its antigen is not known.

The PCR was carried out with 60 Vbeta primers and 13 Jbeta primers. Generated by immunoSEQ multiplex PCR, the TCRdb table keeps only in-frame clones and is missing some. This table has 200,000 to 250,000 clones, around 78% appearing once. Sample: PBMCs. The source is a boy under 18 in good health and CMV-seronegative.

CDR3 nucleotide sequence: TGTGCCAGCAGCGCCGGGGACAGCCTGAACACTGAAGCTTTCTTT. As protein: CASSAGDSLNTEAFF. This chain links TRBV9 with TRBJ1-1; 7 bases map to TRBD1. V dropped 3 bases and J dropped 0; count of bases not matched to a gene: 5. CDR3 length: 15 amino acids. Germline loops: CDR1 SGDLS, CDR2 YYNGEE.